One TCR beta chain is described in this entry. Germline values: CDR1 MDHEN, CDR2 SYDVKM. The CDR3 consists of 14 residues. V lost 6 bases to trimming and J lost 2 bases; unmatched junction nucleotides: 6. Reverse transcription used about 0.45 to 1 ug RNA and random hexamers. TCRdb independently ran MiXCR on the immunoSEQ multiplex PCR reads; one entry per CDR3 protein. The data hold about 400,000 distinct CDR3 sequences, with 85% observed a single time. The sample is drawn from a study of CD8 T cells in Susac syndrome. The sequenced sample consisted of CD8+ T cells from PBMCs. This receptor was obtained from a human donor with multiple sclerosis. V gene TRBV28 combines with J gene TRBJ1-2; TRBD1 aligns across 7 bases. The CDR3 sequence is CASRKPGQNYGYTF. DNA of the CDR3: TGTGCCAGCAGAAAACCGGGACAGAACTATGGCTACACCTTC.